Here is one T cell receptor (beta chain) with its context. The data were obtained in a study of blood T cell repertoires in COVID-19. Across the whole study: Samples representing acute and convalescent COVID-19 were sourced from the United States, Italy and Spain.

Donors of Cohort 3 who recovered were those that had two negative PCRs, clearance, or symptom resolution. As handled by the study authors: Counts of nucleated cells, estimated from reference gene primer amplification, were obtained. Only in-frame clones appear in the TCRdb table, and some are missing; sequencing was by immunoSEQ multiplex PCR. V, J and clone size are taken as reported in that table, and D and trimming were inferred from the DNA itself. The sample yields roughly 220,000 clones, 84% seen once. This TCR was recovered from a woman aged 40 to 50 who had recovered from COVID-19. The material sequenced was PBMCs or T cells enriched from blood (not recorded which).

The CDR3 sequence is CASRPTGGDGYTF. The CDR3 DNA follows: TGTGCCAGCAGGCCGACAGGGGGCGATGGCTACACCTTC. This chain joins TRBV2 and TRBJ1-2, with 10 bases identical to TRBD1. This CDR3 contains 13 residues. V lost 6 bases to trimming and J lost 6 bases; unmatched junction nucleotides: 4. Looked up from germline, CDR1 is SNHLY and CDR2 is FYNNEI.